This entry lists 2 T cell receptor beta chains sequenced from one sample in a study of T cell changes during pregnancy in multiple sclerosis (dated by TCRdb to between 2018 and 2021). Libraries came from the immunoSEQ multiplex PCR assay. TCRdb provides this immuneACCESS table in a form limited to in-frame rearrangements. Some clones are lacking; in checked studies, under half of them reflect an unresolved V gene, and why the rest are absent is not known. This sample holds around 100,000 clones; 90% to 95% were observed only once. The biggest ten clones account for approximately 1.2% of the sample. Sequences were derived from peripheral blood, sampled in the second trimester of pregnancy. These receptors all come from a female donor with multiple sclerosis, enrolled in a pregnancy study.

The rearrangement uses TRBV5-1 and TRBJ1-6; TRBD1 is a possible D gene (6 bases). The germline V gene has CDR1 SGHRS and CDR2 YFSETQ. V gave up 0 bases and J gave up 9 bases, with 10 bases separating them. The length of the CDR3 is 14 residues. Here the CDR3 DNA reads TGCGCCAGCAGCTTGGGACAGGATGTTTCACCCCTCCACTTT. Protein: CASSLGQDVSPLHF.

A single count supports this clone. The DNA is omitted, as the CDR3 cannot be located on it reliably, and the CDR3 follows TCRdb's listing. The gene calls are TRBV21-1 and TRBJ2-7; the tabulated D call, TRBD1, remains unverified against the DNA. TRBV21-1 is tagged as a pseudogene. Ends included, the CDR3 has 15 residues. CDR3 sequence: CASVGDGTGEYEQYF.